This T cell receptor beta chain stems from a study of T cell responses to AZD1222 COVID-19 vaccine. Study results and caveats: Two AZD1222 doses significantly raised spike-specific TCR breadth and depth over controls. Among vaccine-associated CD4 TCRs, coverage spanned spike, with dominance at 160-218 and 743-854. Repertoires were collected only later (after the peak T cell response had occurred).

Sequencing was performed with immunoSEQ multiplex PCR; in TCRdb, only in-frame clones are kept and a portion is missing. In the table there are 75,000 to 100,000 clones, nearly 90% of which are singletons. As concerns this clone: Antigen specificity is unknown.

The CDR3 runs to 13 residues. V lost 2 bases to trimming and J lost 1 base, with 6 bases between them. Germline CDR1 and CDR2: SGHRS and YFSETQ. This TCR came from an adult in good health. The V call is TRBV5-1, the J call TRBJ2-5; D is uncertain. The sequencing used peripheral blood, collected on day 0 of AZD1222 vaccination. For the CDR3, the DNA is TGCGCCAGCAGCTTATCAGCCCAAGAGACCCAGTACTTC. It translates to CASSLSAQETQYF.